Here is one TCR beta chain with its context. The protocol was immunoSEQ multiplex PCR, while the TCRdb copy is restricted to in-frame clones and leaves out a portion. The data contain 150,000 to 200,000 clones, 80% to 90% of them singletons. This sample is part of a study of blood T cell repertoires in COVID-19. Sequencing was carried out using peripheral blood. This receptor was obtained from a man aged 18 to 29 who had recovered from COVID-19.

This CDR3 reads CASSSSSYEQYF. The CDR3 DNA reads TGTGCCAGCAGTAGTAGCTCCTACGAGCAGTACTTC. This chain uses TRBV6-2 or TRBV6-3 with TRBJ2-7; D gene unclear. The CDR3 is 12 amino acids. Germline-derived CDR1 and CDR2 are MNHEY and SVGEGT. Trimming stripped 5 bases from V and 0 bases from J, with 5 bases between.